The present T cell receptor beta chain was sequenced within a study of shared clonotypes between healthy human individuals. Study-level points and caveats: Naive subsets generally exceeded memory subsets in estimated richness. How much donors shared clonotypes was expected to be affected by sequencing depth. Around 5.3% of naive CD4 clonotypes were shared across a handful of donors.

The CDR3 consists of 14 residues. The V end lost 5 bases, the J end lost 4 bases, and 13 bases lay between the germline ends. The germline V gene encodes CDR1 SEHNR and CDR2 FQNEAQ (reference sequence). With regard to this clone: Its antigen is undetermined. The same CDR3 also results from other DNA sequences found in this sample.

Genomic DNA (from each subset) was split evenly across several immunoSEQ plates. Measured with immunoSEQ multiplex PCR; TCRdb has only the in-frame clones, and not every one. Altogether 2.3 million or so clones are present, about 92% being singletons, with the ten largest covering about 0.37%. The rearrangement links TRBV7-9 to TRBJ2-3; TRBD1 is a possible D gene (5 bases). The sequencing input was naive CD4+ T cells from PBMCs. The subset here: CD45RA+ positively selected. The source is a man between 18 and 35 years old in good health. Some clones in this sample may be carry-over from other donors' samples. The CDR3 DNA reads TGTGCCAGCAGCCCTCGTACAGGCGCAGATACGCAGTATTTT. It encodes CASSPRTGADTQYF.